Shown below are 16 T cell receptor beta chains from a single sample sequenced in a study of CD8+CD57+ T cells in acquired aplastic anemia. CDR3 and TCR beta VDJ profiling relied on genomic DNA as the template. One entry per CDR3 protein results from TCRdb running MiXCR on the reads. The sample shows 150,000 to 200,000 distinct CDR3 sequences, less than 60% of them seen only once. The authors sequenced patients whose flow cytometry had shown CD8+CD57+ cell expansion. Sequenced input: sorted CD4+, CD8+, or CD8+CD57+ T cells (not recorded which) from PBMCs. The receptors shown here come from a human donor with aplastic anemia.

Only one count was recorded for this clonotype. The gene calls are TRBV19 and TRBJ1-5; no reliable D call. V shed 5 bases and J shed 2 bases, with 7 bases lying between them. Germline V gene sequence: CDR1 LNHDA, CDR2 SQIVND (reference sequence). The CDR3 length is 13 residues. CDR3 nucleotide sequence: TGTGCCAGTAGTTTTTTGGGCAATCAGCCCCAGCATTTT. Residues: CASSFLGNQPQHF.

The rearrangement joins TRBV9 to TRBJ2-6; possible D gene TRBD1, 6 bases. CDR1 and CDR2 from the germline V gene are SGDLS and YYNGEE. V dropped 1 base and J dropped 3 bases, with 8 bases sitting between them. CDR3 length equals 15 residues. CDR3 nucleotides: TGTGCCAGCAGCGTACAGGGGTATGGGGCCAACGTCCTGACTTTC. It translates to CASSVQGYGANVLTF.

Concerning this clonotype itself: This may be a read error, as it is one base from a much larger clone. V gene TRBV7-8 combines with J gene TRBJ2-2; D is perhaps TRBD2 (5 bases). CDR3 length: 16 residues. Per the germline V gene, CDR1 is SGHVS and CDR2 is FQNEAQ. CDR3 protein: CASSLPGKGNTGELVF. As DNA, the CDR3 is TGTGCCAGCAGCTTGCCGGGGAAGGGAAACACCGGGGAGCTGGTTTTT.

The CDR3 loop is CSVTSRGRVGYEQYF. CDR3 nucleotide sequence: TGCAGCGTTACGAGCAGGGGAAGGGTTGGGTACGAGCAGTACTTC. This chain joins TRBV29-1 and TRBJ2-7, with TRBD1 as a possible D gene (6 bases). CDR1 is SQVTM, CDR2 ANQGSEA, per germline. The CDR3 loop spans 15 amino acids. Between the trimmed V and J ends, which lost 5 bases and 4 bases, there was a span of 21 bases.

This clonotype has at least ten counts. The chain joins TRBV2 to TRBJ2-7; TRBD1 agrees at 7 bases. J was trimmed by 3 bases and V by 6 bases; bases with no gene match: 5. Germline CDR1 is SNHLY and CDR2 is FYNNEI. The CDR3 contains 13 residues. The CDR3 DNA reads TGTGCCAGCAGCCCGGGACAGAACTACGAGCAGTACTTC. Its protein is CASSPGQNYEQYF.

In this sample, this clonotype turned up a few times. The J gene is TRBJ2-7, the V gene TRBV10-1; no definite D call. V was cut by 6 bases and J by 1 base, with 10 bases left in between. The CDR3 sequence is 13 residues long. Germline V gene data show CDR1 as WNHNN and CDR2 as SYGVQD (reference sequence). The CDR3 loop is CASSPGNSYEQYF. DNA of the CDR3: TGCGCCAGCAGCCCTGGGAATTCCTACGAGCAGTACTTC.

This clonotype was recorded at least ten times. The chain uses TRBV3-1 and TRBJ1-2; maybe TRBD1 (6 bases). V dropped 2 bases and J dropped 0 bases, with 13 bases sitting between them. Germline V gene lookup returns CDR1 LGHDT and CDR2 YNNKEL (reference sequence). CDR3 length equals 16 residues. CDR3 coding DNA: TGTGCCAGCAGCCAATACACAGGGCAAGCTAACTATGGCTACACCTTC. Amino acid sequence: CASSQYTGQANYGYTF.

The chain employs TRBV7-8 and TRBJ2-3, with 11 bases aligning to TRBD2. The CDR3 runs 15 residues. The trim removed 5 bases at V and 3 bases at J, leaving 4 bases unmatched. Germline values: CDR1 SGHVS, CDR2 FQNEAQ. The CDR3 bases are TGTGCCAGCAGCACGGGACTAGCGGCGACAGATACGCAGTATTTT. This translates into CASSTGLAATDTQYF.

The chain is built from TRBV10-2 and TRBJ2-1; the match to TRBD2 covers 8 bases. Unmatched junction bases numbered 3, after V lost 8 bases and J lost 3 bases. CDR3 length equals 13 residues. The V gene's germline CDR1 is WSHSY and CDR2 SAAADI. The CDR3 coding sequence is TGCGCCAGCGGGGGACTAGACTACAATGAGCAGTTCTTC. This encodes CASGGLDYNEQFF.

The rearrangement links TRBV5-1 to TRBJ1-6, with TRBD1 identical over 8 bases. This CDR3 is 16 amino acids long. From germline, CDR1 is SGHRS and CDR2 YFSETQ. J lost 7 bases, V lost 0 bases, and 6 bases had no gene match. CDR3 sequence (DNA): TGCGCCAGCAGCTTGGGAGGACAGGGTGGGAATTCACCCCTCCACTTT. Translating it yields CASSLGGQGGNSPLHF.

The chain has TRBV7-2 and TRBJ2-5; 13 nucleotides line up with TRBD2. CDR3 length: 18 amino acids. CDR1 is SGHTA and CDR2 is FQGNSA in the germline V gene. With 7 bases clipped from V and 5 bases from J, the junction kept 16 bases outside the gene matches. In DNA, the CDR3 is TGTGCCAGCAACCTAGGGCTTACTAGCGGGAGGGTCGGGGAGACCCAGTACTTC. Translated, it gives CASNLGLTSGRVGETQYF. The variable domain in full, with the rest retrieved from reference TRBV7-2 and TRBJ2-5, is GAGVSQSPSNKVTEKGKDVELRCDPISGHTALYWYRQSLGQGLEFLIYFQGNSAPDKSGLPSDRFSAERTGGSVSTLTIQRTQQEDSAVYLCASNLGLTSGRVGETQYFGPGTRLLVL.

This clonotype has more than one count but fewer than ten. The V gene is TRBV15, the J gene TRBJ2-7; weak D call: TRBD2 (5 bases). This CDR3 comprises 16 residues. The germline V gene has CDR1 LNHNV and CDR2 YYDKDF (reference sequence). V gave up 2 bases and J gave up 2 bases, with 16 bases separating them. CDR3 residues: CATSRPGGPLPYEQYF. CDR3 in DNA: TGTGCCACCAGCAGACCGGGCGGGCCCCTTCCCTACGAGCAGTACTTC.

CDR3 region: CASSLGWPRETQYF. DNA of the CDR3: TGTGCCAGCAGCTTGGGTTGGCCGCGGGAGACCCAGTACTTC. The chain is built from TRBV5-6 and TRBJ2-5; the D is unclear. V lost 0 bases and J 5 bases, leaving 11 bases between the germline ends. The CDR3 consists of 14 residues. CDR1 is SGHDT and CDR2 is YYEEEE in the germline V gene.

This chain links TRBV24-1 with TRBJ2-1, with D perhaps being TRBD1 or TRBD2 (5 bases each). V lost 3 bases to trimming and J lost 7 bases, with 21 bases between them. The germline V gene has CDR1 KGHDR and CDR2 SFDVKD. The CDR3 is made up of 17 amino acids. CDR3 loop: CATSDGTANPPMNEQFF. The CDR3 DNA reads as TGTGCCACCAGTGATGGGACCGCCAACCCGCCGATGAATGAGCAGTTCTTC.

This rearrangement joins TRBV7-9 to TRBJ1-1; D is unresolved. Trimming took off 5 bases at V and 7 bases at J, with 8 bases between the two ends. This CDR3 is 11 amino acids long. Germline lookup yields CDR1 SEHNR and CDR2 FQNEAQ (reference sequence). For the CDR3, the DNA is TGTGCCAGCAGCCGAAGTATTGAAGCTTTCTTT. It codes for CASSRSIEAFF.

V and J are TRBV24-1 and TRBJ2-5, with 9 bases matching TRBD1. Germline CDR1 is KGHDR and CDR2 is SFDVKD. V shed 5 bases and J 7 bases; nucleotides not matched to a gene: 13. The CDR3 length is 16 residues. DNA of the CDR3: TGTGCCACCAGTGCTAGAGTTGACAGGGGGTTAGGGACCCAGTACTTC. Protein product: CATSARVDRGLGTQYF.